Shown below are 24 T cell receptor beta chains from a single sample sequenced in a study of cytomegalovirus exposure and HLA in healthy donors. Both 60 Vbeta primers and 13 Jbeta primers went into the PCR. Sequencing was performed with immunoSEQ multiplex PCR; in TCRdb, only in-frame clones are kept and a portion is missing. Here the sample spans some 200,000 clones, approximately 85% being singletons. Sequenced sample: PBMCs. The source of these receptors is a girl between 5 and 17 years old in good health and CMV-seropositive.

The V call is TRBV4-1, the J call TRBJ1-3; tentative D call: TRBD1 (6 bases). This CDR3 contains 15 residues. Per germline, CDR1 MGHRA and CDR2 YSYEKL. V gave up 3 bases and J gave up 2 bases, with 11 bases separating them. The CDR3 sequence is CASSHEQGPGNTIYF. CDR3 nucleotides: TGCGCCAGCAGCCACGAACAGGGTCCTGGAAACACCATATATTTT.

The V gene is TRBV2, the J gene TRBJ2-7; TRBD2 matches at 13 bases. Trimming cost V 8 bases and J 4 bases; bases outside gene matches: 2. Germline V gene data show CDR1 as SNHLY and CDR2 as FYNNEI. The CDR3 contains 13 residues. The CDR3 bases are TGTGCCAGCGGACTAGCGGGGGTTTACGAGCAGTACTTC. Protein: CASGLAGVYEQYF.

The gene calls are TRBV19 and TRBJ1-2; D unresolved. This CDR3 contains 13 residues. In germline, CDR1 is LNHDA, CDR2 SQIVND (reference sequence). V gave up 7 bases and J gave up 2 bases, with 11 bases separating them. The CDR3, as DNA: TGTGCCAGTACCGGACTCATCAACTATGGCTACACCTTC. This encodes CASTGLINYGYTF.

The chain recombines TRBV30 with TRBJ2-1; 7 positions match TRBD2. The CDR3 consists of 14 residues. Germline-derived CDR1 and CDR2 are GTSNPN and SVGIG (reference sequence). V lost 1 base, J lost 8 bases, and 8 bases stayed unmatched. The DNA for the CDR3 is TGTGCCTGGAGTGCATTAGCGGGCATCGATGAGCAGTTCTTC. Residues: CAWSALAGIDEQFF.

In this sample, this clone turned up a few times. This chain joins TRBV28 and TRBJ2-1, with no clear D. Trimming stripped 7 bases from V and 4 bases from J, with 14 bases between. Germline V lookup: CDR1 MDHEN, CDR2 SYDVKM. The CDR3 sequence is 14 residues long. For the CDR3, the DNA is TGTGCCAGCACCCGAAACCCCGCGTACAATGAGCAGTTCTTC. It yields the protein CASTRNPAYNEQFF.

This chain uses TRBV7-2 with TRBJ2-1; the D gene is possibly TRBD2 (6 bases). The length of the CDR3 is 15 residues. The germline V gene encodes CDR1 SGHTA and CDR2 FQGNSA. Trimming took 0 bases from V and 14 from J, leaving 20 bases between them. CDR3 sequence (DNA): TGTGCCAGCAGCTTAGCGGGGGGTCGTTGGTCGAAGGAGTTCTTC. Translated, it gives CASSLAGGRWSKEFF.

V gene TRBV5-4 combines with J gene TRBJ2-7; possibly TRBD2 for D (7 bases). CDR3 length: 12 amino acids. Trimming pared 2 bases from V and 7 bases from J, leaving 10 bases between. Per the germline V gene, CDR1 is SGHNT and CDR2 is YYREEE (reference sequence). For the CDR3, the DNA is TGTGCCAGCAGCTTACAGGGAGGGGAGCAGTACTTC. Protein sequence: CASSLQGGEQYF.

Points on this clone: Likely a read error: the CDR3 ends without its conserved phenylalanine or tryptophan. The DNA is omitted, as the CDR3 cannot be located on it reliably, and the CDR3 follows TCRdb's listing. The genes are TRBV2 and TRBJ2-7; the table assigns TRBD2, which was not confirmed against the DNA. Germline lookup yields CDR1 SNHLY and CDR2 FYNNEI. The CDR3 has 13 amino acids, counting both end residues. The CDR3 protein is CASSETGFGRSLG.

The chain links TRBV19 to TRBJ1-6, with 8 bases matching TRBD1. Germline V gene data show CDR1 as LNHDA and CDR2 as SQIVND (reference sequence). With 9 bases clipped from V and 10 bases from J, the junction kept 11 bases outside the gene matches. There are 14 residues in the CDR3. In nucleotides, the CDR3 is TGTGCCAGCAACCCTGGGACAGGAGAATCACCCCTCCACTTT. Translation gives CASNPGTGESPLHF.

This chain joins TRBV6-1 and TRBJ2-1; TRBD1 might be the D (7 bases). V was pared by 8 bases and J by 4 bases, with 18 bases between. From germline, CDR1 is MNHNS and CDR2 SASEGT. The CDR3 extends over 15 amino acids. In DNA form, the CDR3 reads TGTGCCAGCGCGGGGTCAGGGGGAGGATACAATGAGCAGTTCTTC. Protein product: CASAGSGGGYNEQFF.

This clone was detected a few times. The chain's CDR3 is CASSTDRGPVIAFF. The CDR3, as DNA: TGTGCCAGCAGCACGGACAGGGGCCCGGTGATCGCTTTCTTT. This chain links TRBV5-4 with TRBJ1-1; 9 bases are shared with TRBD1. Germline trimming cut 4 bases from V and 11 bases from J; bases unmatched to any gene: 12. The CDR3 is 14 amino acids. The germline CDR1 and CDR2 sequences are SGHNT and YYREEE (reference sequence).

The J gene is TRBJ1-5, the V gene TRBV19; D is undetermined. Deletions cut 6 bases from V and 0 bases from J, with 15 bases between. The CDR3 is 16 residues long. Germline V gene data show CDR1 as LNHDA and CDR2 as SQIVND (reference sequence). As DNA, the CDR3 is TGTGCCAGTAGCCCTACCGGGGTTTATAGCAATCAGCCCCAGCATTTT. This codes for CASSPTGVYSNQPQHF.

The chain is built from TRBV6-1 and TRBJ1-5; 10 bases agree with TRBD1. With V trimmed by 10 bases and J by 9 bases, 6 bases remained unmatched. The CDR3 is 12 amino acids. Per germline, CDR1 MNHNS and CDR2 SASEGT. This CDR3 reads CATWTGGRPQHF. The CDR3 DNA reads as TGTGCCACTTGGACAGGGGGTCGGCCCCAGCATTTT.

In its sample, this clone was seen a few times. The chain has TRBV5-6 and TRBJ2-5, with TRBD1 as a possible D gene (6 bases). The CDR3 sequence is 16 residues long. The V end lost 4 bases, the J end lost 5 bases, and 21 bases lay between the germline ends. Germline loops: CDR1 SGHDT, CDR2 YYEEEE. CDR3 residues: CASSGARGGVRETQYF. The CDR3 region has the DNA TGTGCCAGCAGCGGAGCCAGGGGTGGGGTTCGGGAGACCCAGTACTTC.

The V call is TRBV6-6, the J call TRBJ1-1; D may be TRBD1 (6 bases). Trimming pared 2 bases from V and 1 base from J, leaving 11 bases between. Germline CDR1 and CDR2: MNHNY and SVGAGI (reference sequence). This CDR3 contains 15 residues. The CDR3 coding sequence is TGTGCCAGCAGTTACCTGGACAGCCCGAACACTGAAGCTTTCTTT. Its protein is CASSYLDSPNTEAFF.

The rearrangement links TRBV19 to TRBJ1-5; no firm D call. CDR1 and CDR2 (germline): LNHDA, SQIVND (reference sequence). The CDR3 has 15 amino acids. The V end lost 7 bases, the J end lost 6 bases, and 19 bases lay between the germline ends. CDR3: CASTPNREEGQPQHF. In DNA, the CDR3 is TGTGCCAGTACCCCAAATCGGGAAGAGGGTCAGCCCCAGCATTTT.

Only one count was recorded for this clone. The chain links TRBV6-4 to TRBJ2-2; the match to TRBD2 covers 7 bases. The germline V gene encodes CDR1 MRHNA and CDR2 SNTAGT. The CDR3 totals 14 residues. V shed 5 bases, J shed 6 bases, and the junction held 6 bases outside the gene matches. The CDR3 coding sequence is TGTGCCAGCAGTTCGACTAGCTCCGCCGGGGAGCTGTTTTTT. It encodes CASSSTSSAGELFF.

V is TRBV6-1 and J is TRBJ1-6; the D is unclear. V was cut by 1 base and J by 7 bases, with 20 bases left in between. The V gene's germline CDR1 is MNHNS and CDR2 SASEGT. The CDR3 spans 18 residues. The CDR3 here is CASSEEIAMITNNSPLHF. Here the CDR3 DNA reads TGTGCCAGCAGTGAAGAAATAGCTATGATTACTAACAATTCACCCCTCCACTTT.

The CDR3 loop is CASSSGTGNNQPQHF. In DNA form, the CDR3 reads TGTGCCAGCTCATCCGGGACAGGGAATAATCAGCCCCAGCATTTT. The chain recombines TRBV18 with TRBJ1-5; 9 bases are a match to TRBD1. V dropped 5 bases and J dropped 4; count of bases not matched to a gene: 6. The CDR3 consists of 15 residues. Germline V gene sequence: CDR1 KGHSH, CDR2 LQKENI.

The chain is built from TRBV25-1 and TRBJ2-7, with TRBD1 identical over 11 bases. CDR1 and CDR2 (germline): MGHDK, SYGVNS. This CDR3 comprises 17 residues. With 4 bases clipped from V and 3 bases from J, the junction kept 11 bases outside the gene matches. CDR3 loop: CASSGRTGGMGYYEQYF. The CDR3 DNA is TGTGCCAGCAGTGGGAGGACAGGGGGCATGGGGTACTACGAGCAGTACTTC.

CDR3 amino acids: CASSVEETLPANSPLHF. CDR3 DNA sequence: TGTGCCAGCAGCGTAGAGGAGACCCTCCCGGCCAATTCACCCCTCCACTTT. The V gene is TRBV9, the J gene TRBJ1-6; D is undetermined. Trimming pared 0 bases from V and 7 bases from J, leaving 17 bases between. Germline V gives CDR1 SGDLS, CDR2 YYNGEE. The CDR3 sequence is 17 residues long. The variable domain in full, with the rest retrieved from reference TRBV9 and TRBJ1-6, is DSGVTQTPKHLITATGQRVTLRCSPRSGDLSVYWYQQSLDQGLQFLIQYYNGEERAKGNILERFSAQQFPDLHSELNLSSLELGDSALYFCASSVEETLPANSPLHFGNGTRLTVT.

The chain recombines TRBV5-1 with TRBJ1-5, with D perhaps matching TRBD1 (5 bases). The CDR3 extends over 13 amino acids. The germline V and J ends were trimmed by 2 bases and 7 bases, with 10 bases remaining between them. Germline CDR1 is SGHRS and CDR2 is YFSETQ. As DNA, the CDR3 is TGCGCCAGCAGCTTAGGGGCAGGGCAGCCCCAGCATTTT. Translating it yields CASSLGAGQPQHF.

This clone was seen only a few times. This same CDR3 is encoded by further DNA sequences in the sample. The chain is built from TRBV4-3 and TRBJ2-7; the D gene is possibly TRBD1 (6 bases). CDR3 size: 14 residues. Germline V gene data show CDR1 as LGHNA and CDR2 as YSLEER. Trimming stripped 2 bases from V and 2 bases from J, with 10 bases between. The CDR3 coding sequence is TGCGCCAGCAGCCAATTTGGGGGCCCCTACGAGCAGTACTTC. This translates into CASSQFGGPYEQYF.

The CDR3 reads CASRGQGLVGELFF. The CDR3 nucleotides are TGTGCCAGTAGGGGACAGGGACTCGTCGGGGAGCTGTTTTTT. The genes are TRBV19 and TRBJ2-2, with 9 nucleotides matching TRBD1. This CDR3 is 14 amino acids long. The junction had 6 bases not matched to a gene; V was cut back by 6 bases and J by 7 bases. Germline CDR1 LNHDA, CDR2 SQIVND (reference sequence).